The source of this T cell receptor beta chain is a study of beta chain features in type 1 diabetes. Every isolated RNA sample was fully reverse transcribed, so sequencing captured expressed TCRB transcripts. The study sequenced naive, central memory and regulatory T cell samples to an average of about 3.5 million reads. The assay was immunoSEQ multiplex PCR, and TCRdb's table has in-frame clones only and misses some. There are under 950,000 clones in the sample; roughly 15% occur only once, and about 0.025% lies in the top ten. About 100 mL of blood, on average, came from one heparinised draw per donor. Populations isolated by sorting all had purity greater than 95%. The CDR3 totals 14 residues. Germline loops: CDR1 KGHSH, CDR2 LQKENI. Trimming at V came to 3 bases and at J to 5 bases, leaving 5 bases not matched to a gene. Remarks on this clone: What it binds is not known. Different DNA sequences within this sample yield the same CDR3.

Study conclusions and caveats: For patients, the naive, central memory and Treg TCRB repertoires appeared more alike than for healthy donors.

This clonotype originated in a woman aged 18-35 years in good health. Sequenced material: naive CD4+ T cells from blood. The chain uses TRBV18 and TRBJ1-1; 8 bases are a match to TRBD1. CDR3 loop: CASSPSTGDTEAFF. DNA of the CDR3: TGTGCCAGCTCACCTTCGACAGGGGATACTGAAGCTTTCTTT.